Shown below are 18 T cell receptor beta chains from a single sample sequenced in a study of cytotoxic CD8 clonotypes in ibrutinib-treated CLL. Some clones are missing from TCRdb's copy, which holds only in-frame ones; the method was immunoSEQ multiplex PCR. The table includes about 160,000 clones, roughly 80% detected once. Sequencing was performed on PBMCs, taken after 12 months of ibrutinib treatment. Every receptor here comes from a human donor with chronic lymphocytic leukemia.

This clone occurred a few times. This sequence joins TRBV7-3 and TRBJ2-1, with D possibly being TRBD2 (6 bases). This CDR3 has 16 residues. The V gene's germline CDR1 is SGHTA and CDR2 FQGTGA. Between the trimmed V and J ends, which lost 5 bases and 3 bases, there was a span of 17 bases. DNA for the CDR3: TGTGCCAGCAGCGCAAACCCGGGAGAGGTCTACAATGAGCAGTTCTTC. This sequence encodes CASSANPGEVYNEQFF.

CDR3 loop: CASSLEQAIDTQYF. CDR3 sequence (DNA): TGCGCCAGCAGCTTGGAGCAGGCAATCGATACGCAGTATTTT. The V and J genes are TRBV5-1 and TRBJ2-3, with D hard to call. CDR1 SGHRS and CDR2 YFSETQ come from the germline V gene. The CDR3 consists of 14 residues. V gave up 0 bases and J gave up 6 bases, with 11 bases separating them. The whole variable domain, remainder taken from reference TRBV5-1 and TRBJ2-3, is KAGVTQTPRYLIKTRGQQVTLSCSPISGHRSVSWYQQTPGQGLQFLFEYFSETQRNKGNFPGRFSGRQFSNSRSEMNVSTLELGDSALYLCASSLEQAIDTQYFGPGTRLTVL.

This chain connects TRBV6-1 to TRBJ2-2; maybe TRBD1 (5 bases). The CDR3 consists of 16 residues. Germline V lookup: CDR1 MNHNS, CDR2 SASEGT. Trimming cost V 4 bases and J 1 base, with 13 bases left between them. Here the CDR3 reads CASSGPRAMNTGELFF. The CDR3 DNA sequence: TGTGCCAGCAGTGGGCCCAGGGCTATGAACACCGGGGAGCTGTTTTTT.

DNA of the CDR3: TGTGCCAGCAGCTTCGGACTAGCCAGATACGAGCAGTACTTC. Residues: CASSFGLARYEQYF. This rearrangement joins TRBV7-2 to TRBJ2-7; TRBD2 matches at 8 bases. With 3 bases clipped from V and 4 bases from J, the junction kept 5 bases outside the gene matches. The germline gives CDR1 SGHTA, CDR2 FQGNSA. The CDR3 sequence is 14 residues long.

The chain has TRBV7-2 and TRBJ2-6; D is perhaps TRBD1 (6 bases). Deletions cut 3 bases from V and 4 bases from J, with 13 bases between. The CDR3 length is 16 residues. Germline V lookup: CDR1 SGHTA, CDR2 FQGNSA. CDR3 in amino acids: CASSFKGGYGANVLTF. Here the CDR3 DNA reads TGTGCCAGCAGCTTCAAAGGGGGTTACGGGGCCAACGTCCTGACTTTC.

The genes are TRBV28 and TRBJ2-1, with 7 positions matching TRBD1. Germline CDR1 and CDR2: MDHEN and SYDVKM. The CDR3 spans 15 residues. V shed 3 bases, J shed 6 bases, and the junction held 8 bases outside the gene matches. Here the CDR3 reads CASSFLGTVGNEQFF. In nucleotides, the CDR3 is TGTGCCAGCAGTTTCTTAGGGACAGTAGGCAATGAGCAGTTCTTC. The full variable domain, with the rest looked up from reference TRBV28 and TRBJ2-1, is DVKVTQSSRYLVKRTGEKVFLECVQDMDHENMFWYRQDPGLGLRLIYFSYDVKMKEKGDIPEGYSVSREKKERFSLILESASTNQTSMYLCASSFLGTVGNEQFFGPGTRLTVL.

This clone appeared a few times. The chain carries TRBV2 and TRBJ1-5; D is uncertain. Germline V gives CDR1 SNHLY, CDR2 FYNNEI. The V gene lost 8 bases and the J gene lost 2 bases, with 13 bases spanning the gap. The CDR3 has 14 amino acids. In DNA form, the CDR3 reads TGTGCCAGCGCGGGGTCCAATGGCAATCAGCCCCAGCATTTT. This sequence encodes CASAGSNGNQPQHF.

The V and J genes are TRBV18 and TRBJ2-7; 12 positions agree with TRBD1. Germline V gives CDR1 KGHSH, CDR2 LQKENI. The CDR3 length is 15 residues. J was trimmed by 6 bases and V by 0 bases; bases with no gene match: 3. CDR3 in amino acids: CASSPPGQGAREQYF. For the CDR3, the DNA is TGTGCCAGCTCACCACCGGGACAGGGGGCGCGCGAGCAGTACTTC.

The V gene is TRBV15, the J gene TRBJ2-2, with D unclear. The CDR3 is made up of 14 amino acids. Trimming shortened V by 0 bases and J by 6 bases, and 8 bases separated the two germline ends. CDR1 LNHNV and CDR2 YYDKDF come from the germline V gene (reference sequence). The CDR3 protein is CATSRDWPPGELFF. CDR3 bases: TGTGCCACCAGCAGAGATTGGCCCCCCGGGGAGCTGTTTTTT.

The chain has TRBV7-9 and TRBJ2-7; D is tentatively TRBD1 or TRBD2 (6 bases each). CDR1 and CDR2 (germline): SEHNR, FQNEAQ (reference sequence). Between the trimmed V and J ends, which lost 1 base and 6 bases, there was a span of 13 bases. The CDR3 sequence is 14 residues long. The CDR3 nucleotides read TGTGCCAGCAGCTTAGGGGGGGCAGGGGCCGAGCAGTACTTC. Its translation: CASSLGGAGAEQYF.

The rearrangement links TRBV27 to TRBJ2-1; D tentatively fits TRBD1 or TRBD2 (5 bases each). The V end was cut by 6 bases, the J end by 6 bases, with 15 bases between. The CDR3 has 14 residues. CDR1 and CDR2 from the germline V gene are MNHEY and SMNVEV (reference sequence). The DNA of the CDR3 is TGTGCCAGCAGAACACTAGGGGCGGGCAATGAGCAGTTCTTC. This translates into CASRTLGAGNEQFF.

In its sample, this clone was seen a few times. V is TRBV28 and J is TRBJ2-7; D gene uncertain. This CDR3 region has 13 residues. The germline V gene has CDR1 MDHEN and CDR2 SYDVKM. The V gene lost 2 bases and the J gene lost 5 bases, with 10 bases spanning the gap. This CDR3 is CASSLVGKDEQYF. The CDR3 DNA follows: TGTGCCAGCAGTTTAGTGGGTAAGGACGAGCAGTACTTC.

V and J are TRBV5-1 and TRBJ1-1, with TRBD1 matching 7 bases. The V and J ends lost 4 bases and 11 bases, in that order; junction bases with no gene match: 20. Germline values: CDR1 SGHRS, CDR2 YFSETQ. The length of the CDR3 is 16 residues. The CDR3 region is CASSPNLRQGAFSAFF. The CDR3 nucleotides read TGCGCCAGCAGCCCCAATCTACGACAGGGTGCATTCTCGGCTTTCTTT.

CDR3 coding DNA: TGTGCCAGCAGCCGACGGGAGAGAACCTCTGGGGCCAACGTCCTGACTTTC. As protein: CASSRRERTSGANVLTF. The chain recombines TRBV7-8 with TRBJ2-6; a possible D gene is TRBD2 (6 bases). Deletions cut 5 bases from V and 0 bases from J, with 14 bases between. The CDR3 has 17 amino acids. Germline V gene lookup returns CDR1 SGHVS and CDR2 FQNEAQ.

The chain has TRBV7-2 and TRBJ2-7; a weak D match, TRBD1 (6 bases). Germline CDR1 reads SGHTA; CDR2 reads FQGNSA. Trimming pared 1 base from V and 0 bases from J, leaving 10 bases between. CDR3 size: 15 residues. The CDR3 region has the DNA TGTGCCAGCAGCTTAGAGGGGACATACTCCTACGAGCAGTACTTC. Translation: CASSLEGTYSYEQYF.

CDR3: CASSLDWPEAFF. DNA of the CDR3: TGCGCCAGCAGCTTGGATTGGCCTGAAGCTTTCTTT. The J gene is TRBJ1-1, the V gene TRBV5-1; D not certain. This CDR3 contains 12 residues. Per germline, CDR1 SGHRS and CDR2 YFSETQ. V lost 0 bases to trimming and J lost 6 bases, with 6 bases between them. The entire variable domain, with the rest obtained from reference TRBV5-1 and TRBJ1-1, is as follows: KAGVTQTPRYLIKTRGQQVTLSCSPISGHRSVSWYQQTPGQGLQFLFEYFSETQRNKGNFPGRFSGRQFSNSRSEMNVSTLELGDSALYLCASSLDWPEAFFGQGTRLTVV.

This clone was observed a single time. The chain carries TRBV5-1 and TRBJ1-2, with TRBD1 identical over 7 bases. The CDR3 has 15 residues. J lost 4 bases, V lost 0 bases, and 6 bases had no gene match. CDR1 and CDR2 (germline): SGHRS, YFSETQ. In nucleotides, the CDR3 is TGCGCCAGCAGCTTGGACAGGGGAAGCCTCTATGGCTACACCTTC. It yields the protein CASSLDRGSLYGYTF.

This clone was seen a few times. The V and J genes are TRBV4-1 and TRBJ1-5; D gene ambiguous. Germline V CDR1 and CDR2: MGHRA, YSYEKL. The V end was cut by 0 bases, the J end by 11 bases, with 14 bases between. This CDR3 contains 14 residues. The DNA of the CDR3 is TGCGCCAGCAGCCAAGAGGAGCTGTTCGGAGCCCAGCATTTT. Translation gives CASSQEELFGAQHF.